A selection of T cell receptor beta chains follows, all from one sample in a study of lymphopenia after photon versus proton radiotherapy. Here immunoSEQ multiplex PCR was the method, and the copy in TCRdb shows in-frame clones only, minus some. The sample includes approximately 80,000 clones, around 83% seen only once; the top ten take over 1.3%. The material sequenced was peripheral blood, taken from a patient treated with proton-based radiotherapy. The receptor source for this set is a man aged 60-69 years with pancreatic cancer. CDR3s include the opening cysteine and the closing phenylalanine or tryptophan. The order of the fields is J gene, clone size, D gene, V gene, CDR3 protein, CDR3 DNA. A D gene is named only where the DNA matches it firmly. The size field is filled for only some rows; it gives once, few, many or a size class.

TRBJ2-3,once,TRBD2,TRBV7-9,CASSLGTSGSVDTQYF,TGTGCCAGCAGCTTAGGGACTAGCGGGAGTGTAGATACGCAGTATTTT
TRBJ1-5,-,TRBD1,TRBV2,CASTRGQGYQPQHF,TGTGCCAGCACCCGGGGACAGGGATATCAGCCCCAGCATTTT
TRBJ2-7,-,-,TRBV23-1,CASSQRQDKIYEQYF,TGCGCCAGCAGTCAGCGGCAGGACAAAATCTACGAGCAGTACTTC
TRBJ2-2,-,TRBD1,TRBV7-2,CASSSRQGAITGELFF,TGTGCCAGCAGCTCAAGACAGGGGGCGATCACCGGGGAGCTGTTTTTT
TRBJ2-7,-,TRBD2,TRBV28,CASSPIAGGWLKGEQYF,TGTGCCAGCAGCCCGATAGCGGGAGGGTGGCTTAAAGGCGAGCAGTACTTC
TRBJ1-1,-,TRBD1,TRBV6-1,CASSDKGTGGLRTFF,TGTGCCAGCAGTGACAAAGGGACAGGGGGCTTGAGGACTTTCTTT
TRBJ2-2,-,-,TRBV9,CASSVKIGTGELFF,TGTGCCAGCAGCGTAAAAATAGGGACCGGGGAGCTGTTTTTT
TRBJ1-1,-,TRBD1,TRBV7-8,CASSYRTGSNTEAFF,TGTGCCAGCAGCTATAGGACAGGGTCGAACACTGAAGCTTTCTTT
TRBJ1-2,-,-,TRBV5-5,CASSQIGGRASYGYTF,TGTGCCAGCAGTCAAATCGGCGGCAGGGCAAGCTATGGCTACACCTTC
TRBJ2-7,-,-,TRBV30,CAWSVGRASYEQYF,TGTGCCTGGAGTGTGGGGCGGGCCTCCTACGAGCAGTACTTC
TRBJ2-1,-,TRBD2,TRBV5-1,CASSPGLAGGRLNNEQFF,TGCGCCAGCAGCCCTGGACTAGCGGGAGGCCGATTGAACAATGAGCAGTTCTTC
TRBJ2-3,few,-,TRBV7-9,CASSLSGATDTQYF,TGTGCCAGCAGCTTAAGTGGTGCCACAGATACGCAGTATTTT
TRBJ2-5,-,TRBD2,TRBV28,CASSLTSGGQETQYF,TGTGCCAGCAGTTTAACTAGCGGGGGACAAGAGACCCAGTACTTC
TRBJ2-3,-,-,TRBV7-8,CASSWGQGLGTDTQYF,TGTGCCAGCAGCTGGGGGCAGGGGCTCGGCACAGATACGCAGTATTTT
TRBJ2-3,-,-,TRBV28,CASSLRRQIGADTQYF,TGTGCCAGCAGCCTCCGGAGACAAATAGGGGCAGATACGCAGTATTTT
TRBJ2-7,once,-,TRBV29-1,CSVTRRGGYEQYF,TGCAGCGTTACCCGCAGGGGAGGCTACGAGCAGTACTTC
TRBJ1-5,-,-,TRBV28,CASSLDLGQPQHF,TGTGCCAGCAGTTTGGACCTCGGTCAGCCCCAGCATTTT
TRBJ2-3,-,TRBD1,TRBV28,CASSYSGSYRGPGGTQYF,TGTGCCAGCAGTTATTCGGGGTCGTACAGGGGGCCCGGAGGTACGCAGTATTTT
TRBJ1-5,-,-,TRBV2,CASSGGTSNQPQHF,TGTGCCAGCAGTGGGGGCACCAGCAATCAGCCCCAGCATTTT
TRBJ1-1,-,TRBD1,TRBV19,CASRSGTGRSRNTEAFF,TGTGCCAGTAGGTCCGGGACAGGGAGGTCGAGGAACACTGAAGCTTTCTTT
TRBJ1-3,-,-,TRBV9,CASSVEHLASGNTIYF,TGTGCCAGCAGCGTAGAACACCTTGCCTCTGGAAACACCATATATTTT
TRBJ1-2,-,-,TRBV19,CASRSTGDYGYTF,TGTGCCAGTAGATCAACGGGAGATTATGGCTACACCTTC
TRBJ1-1,-,-,TRBV7-2,CASRSRGRGPNTEAFF,TGTGCCAGCAGATCTAGGGGCAGAGGACCGAACACTGAAGCTTTCTTT
TRBJ2-1,few,-,TRBV4-3,CASSQERQNNEQFF,TGCGCCAGCAGCCAAGAAAGGCAGAACAATGAGCAGTTCTTC
TRBJ2-5,-,TRBD1,TRBV18,CASSPRGTGETQYF,TGTGCCAGCTCACCCCGAGGGACAGGGGAGACCCAGTACTTC
TRBJ1-5,-,-,TRBV7-2,CASSPQGHGNQPQHF,TGTGCCAGCAGCCCCCAGGGACACGGCAATCAGCCCCAGCATTTT
TRBJ1-4,few,-,TRBV9,CASSVGGNRNEKLFF,TGTGCCAGCAGCGTAGGCGGGAACAGGAATGAAAAACTGTTTTTT
TRBJ1-5,-,-,TRBV19,CASSKGRDQPQHF,TGTGCCAGTAGTAAAGGGCGGGATCAGCCCCAGCATTTT
TRBJ2-7,-,-,TRBV27,CATGGSSSYEQYF,TGTGCCACCGGGGGTTCTTCCTCCTACGAGCAGTACTTC
TRBJ1-5,-,-,TRBV2,CASSELELSNQPQHF,TGTGCCAGCAGTGAACTAGAGCTTAGCAATCAGCCCCAGCATTTT
TRBJ1-5,-,TRBD1,TRBV2,CASSSTGTANQPQHF,TGTGCCAGCAGTTCAACCGGGACAGCCAATCAGCCCCAGCATTTT
TRBJ2-2,-,-,TRBV28,CASSSPNPPTGELFF,TGTGCCAGCTCCTCCCCCAACCCCCCCACCGGGGAGCTGTTTTTT
TRBJ2-2,-,-,TRBV7-9,CASSLFSGYNTGELFF,TGTGCCAGCAGCTTATTCAGCGGGTATAACACCGGGGAGCTGTTTTTT
TRBJ1-1,-,TRBD1,TRBV6-5,CASSYRGDSTEAFF,TGTGCCAGCAGTTATCGGGGGGACAGCACTGAAGCTTTCTTT
TRBJ1-2,-,-,TRBV21-1,CASSIPWGYGYTF,TGTGCCAGCAGCATCCCATGGGGCTATGGCTACACCTTC
TRBJ1-5,-,-,TRBV4-1,CASSQGPGLSNQPQHF,TGCGCCAGCAGCCAAGGACCGGGTCTGAGCAATCAGCCCCAGCATTTT
TRBJ2-3,-,TRBD1,TRBV2,CASSKDRGLTDTQYF,TGTGCCAGCAGTAAGGACAGGGGGCTCACAGATACGCAGTATTTT
TRBJ1-5,-,TRBD1,TRBV19,CASSMGRGTGISNQPQHF,TGTGCCAGTAGTATGGGCCGAGGGACAGGTATAAGCAATCAGCCCCAGCATTTT
TRBJ1-4,-,TRBD1,TRBV6-1,CASSRTGDEKLFF,TGTGCCAGCAGCAGGACAGGGGATGAAAAACTGTTTTTT
TRBJ2-7,-,TRBD2,TRBV5-1,CASSEGGYYEQYF,TGCGCCAGCAGTGAGGGAGGGTACTACGAGCAGTACTTC
TRBJ2-1,-,-,TRBV7-9,CASSLEDFYYEQFF,TGTGCCAGCAGTTTAGAGGACTTTTACTATGAGCAGTTCTTC
TRBJ1-3,once,TRBD1,TRBV9,CASSVATHTGAKVGNTIYF,TGTGCCAGCAGCGTAGCCACCCATACAGGGGCCAAGGTTGGAAACACCATATATTTT
TRBJ2-1,few,TRBD2,TRBV28,CASSFSLAGGYNEQFF,TGTGCCAGCAGTTTTTCTCTAGCGGGAGGGTACAATGAGCAGTTCTTC
TRBJ1-1,-,TRBD1,TRBV5-5,CASSRQTGVNTEAFF,TGTGCCAGCAGCAGGCAGACAGGGGTGAACACTGAAGCTTTCTTT
TRBJ2-7,-,TRBD2,TRBV19,CASSGGRSYEQYF,TGTGCCAGTTCGGGGGGGCGATCCTACGAGCAGTACTTC
TRBJ2-1,once,-,TRBV10-3,CAIRTDGHNEQFF,TGTGCCATCAGAACCGACGGACACAATGAGCAGTTCTTC
TRBJ2-1,-,-,TRBV28,CASGLLTGTSYNEQFF,TGTGCCAGCGGACTTCTTACCGGGACTTCTTACAATGAGCAGTTCTTC
TRBJ1-1,-,TRBD1,TRBV28,CASRRTGGTEAFF,TGTGCCAGCAGGCGGACAGGGGGCACTGAAGCTTTCTTT
TRBJ2-7,-,-,TRBV6-6,CASSRVEYEQYF,TGTGCCAGCAGTCGGGTAGAATACGAGCAGTACTTC
TRBJ1-3,-,-,TRBV7-2,CASSHRRSPGNTIYF,TGTGCCAGCAGCCATCGCCGCAGCCCTGGAAACACCATATATTTT
TRBJ2-5,-,-,TRBV11-2,CASSPEQETQYF,TGTGCCAGCAGCCCCGAACAAGAGACCCAGTACTTC
TRBJ1-4,-,-,TRBV5-1,CASSLGTTEEKLFF,TGCGCCAGCAGCTTGGGTACAACCGAAGAAAAACTGTTTTTT
TRBJ2-3,-,TRBD1,TRBV7-2,CASSFQGGYGTDTQYF,TGTGCCAGCAGCTTTCAAGGGGGCTATGGCACAGATACGCAGTATTTT
TRBJ1-5,-,TRBD1,TRBV6-1,CASSEWGQGDQPQHF,TGTGCCAGCAGTGAATGGGGGCAGGGGGATCAGCCCCAGCATTTT
TRBJ2-1,-,-,TRBV30,CAWRRPGDSSYNEQFF,TGTGCCTGGAGGAGGCCAGGCGATAGCTCCTACAATGAGCAGTTCTTC
TRBJ2-3,-,-,TRBV29-1,CSARKGTSTDTQYF,TGCAGCGCGAGGAAGGGGACTAGCACAGATACGCAGTATTTT
TRBJ1-5,-,TRBD1,TRBV27,CASRGTGMFQPQHF,TGTGCCAGCAGGGGGACAGGGATGTTCCAGCCCCAGCATTTT